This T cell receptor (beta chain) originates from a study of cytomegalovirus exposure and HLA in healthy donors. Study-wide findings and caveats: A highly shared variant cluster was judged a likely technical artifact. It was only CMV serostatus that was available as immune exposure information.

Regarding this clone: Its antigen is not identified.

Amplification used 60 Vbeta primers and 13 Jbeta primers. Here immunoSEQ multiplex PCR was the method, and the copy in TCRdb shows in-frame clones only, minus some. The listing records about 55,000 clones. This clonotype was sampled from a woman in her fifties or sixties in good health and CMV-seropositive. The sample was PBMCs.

In DNA, the CDR3 is TGTGCCAGCAGCTTTAGGAGGCACACTGAAGCTTTCTTT. Amino acids: CASSFRRHTEAFF. This sequence joins TRBV11-3 and TRBJ1-1; D gene unclear. This CDR3 comprises 13 residues. Germline V lookup: CDR1 SGHNT, CDR2 YENEEA. Trimming cost V 3 bases and J 3 bases, with 8 bases left between them. The whole variable domain, filled in from reference TRBV11-3 and TRBJ1-1, reads EAGVVQSPRYKIIEKKQPVAFWCNPISGHNTLYWYLQNLGQGPELLIRYENEEAVDDSQLPKDRFSAERLKGVDSTLKIQPAELGDSAVYLCASSFRRHTEAFFGQGTRLTVV.